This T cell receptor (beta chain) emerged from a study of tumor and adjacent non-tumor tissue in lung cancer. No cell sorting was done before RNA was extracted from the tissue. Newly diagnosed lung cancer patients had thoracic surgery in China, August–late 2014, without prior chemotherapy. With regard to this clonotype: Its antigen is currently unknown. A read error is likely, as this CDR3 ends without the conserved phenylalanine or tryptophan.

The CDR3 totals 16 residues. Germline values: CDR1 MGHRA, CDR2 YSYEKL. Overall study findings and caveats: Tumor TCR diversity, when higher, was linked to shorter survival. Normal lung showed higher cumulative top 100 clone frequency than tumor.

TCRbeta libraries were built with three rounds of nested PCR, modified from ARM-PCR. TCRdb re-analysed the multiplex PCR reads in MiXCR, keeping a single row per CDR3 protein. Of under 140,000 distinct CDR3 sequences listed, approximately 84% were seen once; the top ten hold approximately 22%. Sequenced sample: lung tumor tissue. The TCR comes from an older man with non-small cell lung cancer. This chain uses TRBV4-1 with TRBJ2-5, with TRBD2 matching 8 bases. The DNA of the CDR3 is TGCGCCAGCAGCCAATTGGGACTAGTGGGAGTTGAGATCCAGTACTTA. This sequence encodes CASSQLGLVGVEIQYL.